These 2 T cell receptor beta chains originate from one sample sequenced in a study of spatial heterogeneity in lung cancer. Study-wide results and caveats: Mutation counts in tumors were tracked by counts of expanded intratumoral alpha and beta TCRs.

Each CDR3 protein is one row after TCRdb ran MiXCR on the 5' RACE reads. Counted here are 2,000 to 3,000 distinct CDR3 sequences, roughly 15% occurring once; the ten biggest clones make up roughly 10%. Time point indicated: sample taken at primary tumor resection. Antigen specificity for these receptors is unknown. Sequencing used lung tumor tissue, obtained at surgery. The receptors stem from a male donor with early-stage non-small cell lung cancer.

This clonotype is labeled as medium-sized (0.01 to 0.1%). J is TRBJ2-1 and V is TRBV5-6; D is unresolved. There are 13 residues in the CDR3. Trimming shortened V by 1 base and J by 3 bases, and 5 bases separated the two germline ends. The V gene's germline CDR1 is SGHDT and CDR2 YYEEEE. The CDR3 reads CASSLFFYNEQFF. CDR3 DNA sequence: TGTGCCAGCAGCTTGTTCTTCTACAATGAGCAGTTCTTC.

The chain carries TRBV20-1 and TRBJ2-1, with D perhaps being TRBD1 or TRBD2 (5 bases each). The germline V gene has CDR1 DFQATT and CDR2 SNEGSKA (reference sequence). The length of the CDR3 is 12 residues. Trimming stripped 2 bases from V and 9 bases from J, with 11 bases between. In DNA form, the CDR3 reads TGCAGTGCTAGAACCCGGGGCTTTGAGCAGTTCTTC. Encoded protein: CSARTRGFEQFF.